The entry below gives a single T cell receptor (beta chain) sequence along with its context. Its antigen is not identified. The germline CDR1 and CDR2 sequences are MGHDK and SYGVNS. This CDR3 comprises 13 residues. This sample stems from a study of blood T cells in healthy people across ages. Study-wide findings and caveats: One million T cells yielded diversity estimates that were considered underestimates.

The use of a sample-barcoded 5' primer and a J-beta primer mix characterized a second PCR of roughly 6 to 11 cycles. A 12-random-nucleotide template-switch adaptor tagged each cDNA molecule. TCRdb processed the 5' RACE reads anew with MiXCR; each CDR3 protein has one entry. The data contain about 1.1 million distinct CDR3 sequences, about two fifths of them seen just once; the ten biggest clones take up around 12%. Total RNA, at least 5.5 micrograms per sample, came from PBMCs. Material: blood. The rearrangement joins TRBV25-1 to TRBJ2-4; D is possibly TRBD1 (6 bases). The J call may be in error: the DNA end matches TRBJ2-7 better. The sequence was obtained from a man younger than 35 in good health. DNA for the CDR3: TGTGCCAGCAGTGAGTGGACAGCCTACGAGCAGTACTTC. Translation gives CASSEWTAYEQYF.